This section outlines one T cell receptor (beta chain) sequence together with its context. Study processing details: Reference gene primer amplification in the assay estimated nucleated cell counts. Produced via immunoSEQ multiplex PCR; TCRdb's table is partial and in-frame only. V, J and clone size reflect that table, while D and trimming were determined from the DNA. Of about 230,000 clones in the sample, approximately 89% were seen once. The germline V gene has CDR1 SGDLS and CDR2 YYNGEE. With 2 bases removed from V and 1 base from J, the gap between germline ends came to 7 bases. This CDR3 contains 15 residues. Participants had their cohort set by participant-reported clinical history. This record comes from a study of blood T cell repertoires in COVID-19. For the study at large: Specimens from acute and convalescent COVID-19 originated in the United States, Italy and Spain. In each case, the material was cDNA or gDNA derived from T cells, B-cell-depleted T cells, or PBMCs.

Sequenced: PBMCs or T cells enriched from blood (not recorded which). The J gene is TRBJ2-6, the V gene TRBV9; D is uncertain. The TCR comes from a woman in her thirties or forties with acute COVID-19. CDR3 in DNA: TGTGCCAGCAGCGTCACGGGTTCTGGGGCCAACGTCCTGACTTTC. Its translation is CASSVTGSGANVLTF.